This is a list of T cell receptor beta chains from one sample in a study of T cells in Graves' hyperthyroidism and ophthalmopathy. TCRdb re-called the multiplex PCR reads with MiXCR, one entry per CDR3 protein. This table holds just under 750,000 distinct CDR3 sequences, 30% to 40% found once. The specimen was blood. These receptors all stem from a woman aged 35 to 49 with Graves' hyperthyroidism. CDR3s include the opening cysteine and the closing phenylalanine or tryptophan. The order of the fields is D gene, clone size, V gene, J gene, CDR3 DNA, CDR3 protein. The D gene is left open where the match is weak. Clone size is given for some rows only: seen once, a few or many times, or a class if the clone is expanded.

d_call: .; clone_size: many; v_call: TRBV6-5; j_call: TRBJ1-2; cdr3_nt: TGTGCCAGCGTGGGCACAAGCGACTATGGCTACACCTTC; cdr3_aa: CASVGTSDYGYTF
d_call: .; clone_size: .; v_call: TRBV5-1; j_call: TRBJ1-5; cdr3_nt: TGCGCCAGCAGCTTGTTGGGGGCCGGCAATCAGCCCCAGCATTTT; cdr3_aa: CASSLLGAGNQPQHF
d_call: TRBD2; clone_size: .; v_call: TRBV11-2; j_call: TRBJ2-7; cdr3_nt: TGTGCCAGCAGCCAGCTAGCGGGACGGACCTACGAGCAGTACTTC; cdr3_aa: CASSQLAGRTYEQYF
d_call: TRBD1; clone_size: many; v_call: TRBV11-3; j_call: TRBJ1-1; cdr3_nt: TGTGCCAGCAGCCAGGACAGGGGTGAAGCTTTCTTT; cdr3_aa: CASSQDRGEAFF
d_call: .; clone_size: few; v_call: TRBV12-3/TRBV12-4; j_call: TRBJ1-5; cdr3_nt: TGTGCCAGCGTAGGAACCGAAAATAGCAATCAGCCCCAGCATTTT; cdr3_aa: CASVGTENSNQPQHF
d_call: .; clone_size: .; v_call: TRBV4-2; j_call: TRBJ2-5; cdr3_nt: TGTGCCAGCAGCCAAAGCCCTCAAGAGATCCAGTACTTC; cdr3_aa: CASSQSPQEIQYF
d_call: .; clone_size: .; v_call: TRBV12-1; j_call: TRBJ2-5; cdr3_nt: TGTGCCAGCAGCTTTAGGAGGGATGATAACCAGTACTTC; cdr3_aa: CASSFRRDDNQYF
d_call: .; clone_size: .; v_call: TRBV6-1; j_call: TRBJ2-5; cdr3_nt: TGTGCCAGCAGTGAATTGGGGACCCAAGAGACCCAGTACTTC; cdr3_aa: CASSELGTQETQYF
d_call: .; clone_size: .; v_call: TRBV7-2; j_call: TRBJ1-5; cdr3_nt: TGTGCCAGCAGCGGCACAGGCAGGGACAATCAGCCCCAGCATTTT; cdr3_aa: CASSGTGRDNQPQHF
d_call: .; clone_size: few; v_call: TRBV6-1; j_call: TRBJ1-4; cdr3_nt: TGTGCCAGCAGCCCTCCTGAAGGAAAACTGTTTTTT; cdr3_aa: CASSPPEGKLFF
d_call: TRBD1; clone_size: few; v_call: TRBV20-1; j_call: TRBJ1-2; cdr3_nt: TGCAGTGCTAGAGACCCCGACAGGGGGAGCTATGGCTACACCTTC; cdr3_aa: CSARDPDRGSYGYTF
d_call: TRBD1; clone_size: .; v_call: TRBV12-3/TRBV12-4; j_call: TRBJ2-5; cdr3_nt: TGTGCCAGCAGCCAGGGACAGGGAGAGACCCAGTACTTC; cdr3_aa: CASSQGQGETQYF
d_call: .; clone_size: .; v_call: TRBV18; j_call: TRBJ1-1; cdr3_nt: TGTGCCAGCTCACCTGAAAGCGGAGGGCGGACTGAAGCTTTCTTT; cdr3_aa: CASSPESGGRTEAFF
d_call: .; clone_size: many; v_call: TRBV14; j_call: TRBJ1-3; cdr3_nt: TGTGCCAGCAGCCAAGTTCTGGGGTCGAGTGGAAACACCATATATTTT; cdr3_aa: CASSQVLGSSGNTIYF
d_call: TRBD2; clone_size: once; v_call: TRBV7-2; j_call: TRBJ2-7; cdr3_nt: TGTGCCAGCAGCTCCCCCGGTGCTAGCGGGAGGGCCGGTATAGCCGAGCAGTACTTC; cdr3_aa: CASSSPGASGRAGIAEQYF
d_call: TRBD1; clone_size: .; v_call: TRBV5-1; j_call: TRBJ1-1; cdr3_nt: TGCGCCAGCAGCTCAGGACAGGAAATCGGAGCTGAAGCTTTCTTT; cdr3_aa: CASSSGQEIGAEAFF
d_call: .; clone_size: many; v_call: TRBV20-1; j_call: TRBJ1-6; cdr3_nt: TGCAGTGCTAGAGGGGTGCAGGGATCACCTAATTCACCCCTCCACTTT; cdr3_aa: CSARGVQGSPNSPLHF
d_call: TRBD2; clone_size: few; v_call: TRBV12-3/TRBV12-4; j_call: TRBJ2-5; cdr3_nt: TGTGCCAGCAGTTCTAACGCGGGGGGTGAAGAGACCCAGTACTTC; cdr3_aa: CASSSNAGGEETQYF
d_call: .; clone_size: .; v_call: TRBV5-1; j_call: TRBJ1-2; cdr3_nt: TGCGCCAGCGGCCCTAACGAGGTGGTGGGGACCGGTGGCTACACCTTC; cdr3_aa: CASGPNEVVGTGGYTF
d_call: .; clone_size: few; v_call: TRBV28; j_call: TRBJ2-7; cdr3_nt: TGTGCCAGCAGCTCCAACGCGGCGGGCTCCTACGAGCAGTACTTC; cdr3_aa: CASSSNAAGSYEQYF
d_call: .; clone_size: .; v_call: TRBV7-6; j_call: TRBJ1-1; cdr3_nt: TGTGCCAGCAGCAGAACAGGGTTTTCGGGCACTGAAGCTTTCTTT; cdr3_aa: CASSRTGFSGTEAFF
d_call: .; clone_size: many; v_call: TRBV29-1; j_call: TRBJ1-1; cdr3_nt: TGCAGCGTCTTTGGGAACACTGAAGCTTTCTTT; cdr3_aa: CSVFGNTEAFF
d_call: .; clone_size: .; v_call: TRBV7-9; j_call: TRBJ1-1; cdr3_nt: TGTGCCAGCAGCTTAGCAGGGGGGCCTGAGGCTTTCTTT; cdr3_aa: CASSLAGGPEAFF
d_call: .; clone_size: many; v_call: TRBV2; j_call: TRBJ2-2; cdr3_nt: TGTGCCAGCAGTGAAACCCGAACAGGGAACACCGGGGAGCTGTTTTTT; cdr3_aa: CASSETRTGNTGELFF